Described below is a single T cell receptor (beta chain) sequence and its context. The data were obtained in a study of T cell changes during pregnancy in multiple sclerosis. Some clones are missing from TCRdb's copy, which holds only in-frame ones; the method was immunoSEQ multiplex PCR. The data hold 60,000 to 90,000 clones, with around 91% observed a single time. The CDR3 loop spans 14 amino acids. The J segment lost 2 bases and the V segment lost 4 bases, leaving 4 bases of the junction unmatched. Germline V lookup: CDR1 MNHEY, CDR2 SVGAGI. This sequence joins TRBV6-5 and TRBJ2-5, with 7 bases identical to TRBD2. The material was peripheral blood, obtained before pregnancy. The TCR sequence derives from a female donor with multiple sclerosis, enrolled in a pregnancy study. This chain's CDR3 is CASSSTAGQETQYF. CDR3 nucleotide sequence: TGTGCCAGCAGTTCCACAGCGGGGCAAGAGACCCAGTACTTC.